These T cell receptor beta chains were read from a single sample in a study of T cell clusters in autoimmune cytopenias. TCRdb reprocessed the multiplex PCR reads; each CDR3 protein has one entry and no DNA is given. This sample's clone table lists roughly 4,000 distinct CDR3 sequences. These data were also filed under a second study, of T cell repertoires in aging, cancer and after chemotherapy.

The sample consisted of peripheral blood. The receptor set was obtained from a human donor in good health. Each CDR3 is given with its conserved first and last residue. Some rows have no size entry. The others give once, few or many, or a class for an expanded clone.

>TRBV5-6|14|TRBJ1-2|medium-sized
CASILGEGKNGYTF
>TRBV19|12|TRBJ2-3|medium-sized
CASSWGGDTQYF
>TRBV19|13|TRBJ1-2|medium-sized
CASTPDRYSGYTF
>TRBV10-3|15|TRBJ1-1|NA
CAISVAQKLNTEAFF
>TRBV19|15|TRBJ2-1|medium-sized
CASSIVGKMYNEQFF
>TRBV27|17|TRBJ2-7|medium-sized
CASISFNRDTESYEQYF
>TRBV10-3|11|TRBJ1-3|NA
CAIGTENTIYF
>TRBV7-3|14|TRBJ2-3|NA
CASSFSGGPDTQYF
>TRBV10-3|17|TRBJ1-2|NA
CAISESWERSSNYGYTF
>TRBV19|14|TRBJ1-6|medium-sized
CASSGDRARSPLHF
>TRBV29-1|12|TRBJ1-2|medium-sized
CSVGDRNYGYTF
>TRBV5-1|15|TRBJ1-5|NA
CASSLEGVGNQPQHF
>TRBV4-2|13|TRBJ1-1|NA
CASSPGTNTEAFF
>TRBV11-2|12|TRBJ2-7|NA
CASSFDRNEQYF
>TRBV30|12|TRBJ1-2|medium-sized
CAWSGGRGGYTF
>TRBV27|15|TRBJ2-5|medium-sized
CASSLSWAYQETQYF
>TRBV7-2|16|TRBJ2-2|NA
CASSYFSGGATGELFF
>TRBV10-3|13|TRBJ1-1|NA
CAISETDRVEAFF
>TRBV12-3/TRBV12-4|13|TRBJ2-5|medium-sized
CASGSGEGETQYF
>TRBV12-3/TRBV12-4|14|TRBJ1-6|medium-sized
CASSFFGDNSPLHF
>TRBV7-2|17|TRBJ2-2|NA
CASSLRRRWRDTGELFF
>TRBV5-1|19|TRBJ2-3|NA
CASSSTGTSGGTSTDTQYF
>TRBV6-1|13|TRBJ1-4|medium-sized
CASSLQGGEKLFF
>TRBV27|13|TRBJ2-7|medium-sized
CASRNSGSYEQYF
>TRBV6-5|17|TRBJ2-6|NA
CASSYTAGGGGANVLTF
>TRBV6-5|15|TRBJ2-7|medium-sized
CASSSRPPPPYEQYF
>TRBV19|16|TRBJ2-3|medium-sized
CASSNSWRGSTDTQYF
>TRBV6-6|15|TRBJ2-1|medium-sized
CASSYSSGGYNEQFF
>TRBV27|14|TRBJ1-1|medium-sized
CASSSGQMNTEAFF
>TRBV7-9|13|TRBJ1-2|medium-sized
CASMGQGGEWCTF
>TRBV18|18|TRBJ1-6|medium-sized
CASSPRGQGQMNNSPLHF
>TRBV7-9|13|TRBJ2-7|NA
CASSYQGRREQYF
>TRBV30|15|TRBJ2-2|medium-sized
CALGAWSGGAGELFF
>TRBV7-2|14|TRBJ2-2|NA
CASSLTYLSVELFF
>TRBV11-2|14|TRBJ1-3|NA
CASSSGVSGNTIYF
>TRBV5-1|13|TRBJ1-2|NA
CASSVNQVEGYTF
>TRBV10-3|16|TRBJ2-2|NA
CAISPRDRPIGGELFF
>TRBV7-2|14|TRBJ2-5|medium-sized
CASSFGGGEETQYF
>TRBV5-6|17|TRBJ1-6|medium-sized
CASSLWAPSSYNSPLHF
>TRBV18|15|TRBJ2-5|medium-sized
CASSPPTSGEETQYF
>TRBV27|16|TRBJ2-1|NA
CASSLSGQVSSYEQFF
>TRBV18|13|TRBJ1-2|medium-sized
CASSTGTVPGYTF
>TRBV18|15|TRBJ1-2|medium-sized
CASSPRQFSNYGYTF
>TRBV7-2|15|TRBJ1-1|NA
CASSLAIGLDTEAFF
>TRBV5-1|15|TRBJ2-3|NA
CASSFSGASTDTQYF
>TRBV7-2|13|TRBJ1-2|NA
CASSDRGRDGYTF
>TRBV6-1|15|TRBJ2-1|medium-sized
CASLKRADTYNEQFF
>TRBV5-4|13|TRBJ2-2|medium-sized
CASSLRHTGELFF
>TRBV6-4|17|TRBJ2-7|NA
CASRITGSRDDRYEQYF
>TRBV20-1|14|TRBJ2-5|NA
CSARDKINQETQYF
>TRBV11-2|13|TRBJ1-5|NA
CASSLDRNQPQHF
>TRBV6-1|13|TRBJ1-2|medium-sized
CASRSGTDHGYTF
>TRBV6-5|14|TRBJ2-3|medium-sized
CASLWSGRTDTQYF